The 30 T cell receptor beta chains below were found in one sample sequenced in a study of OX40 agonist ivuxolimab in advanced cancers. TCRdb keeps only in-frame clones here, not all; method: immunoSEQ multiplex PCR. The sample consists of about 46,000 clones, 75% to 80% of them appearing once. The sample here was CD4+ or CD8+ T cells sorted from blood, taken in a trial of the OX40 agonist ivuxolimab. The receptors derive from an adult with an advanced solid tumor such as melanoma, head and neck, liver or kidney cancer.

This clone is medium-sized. CDR3 protein: CSVRLAGQTQYF. CDR3 coding DNA: TGCAGCGTTCGGTTGGCGGGACAGACGCAGTATTTT. The chain employs TRBV29-1 and TRBJ2-3; D perhaps matches TRBD1 (7 bases). Germline V CDR1 and CDR2: SQVTM, ANQGSEA. The CDR3 length is 12 residues. V was trimmed by 5 bases and J by 9 bases, leaving 15 bases between them.

For the CDR3, the DNA is TGTGCCAGCAGTAACAGGGATAGCAATCAGCCCCAGCATTTT. Protein sequence: CASSNRDSNQPQHF. The chain employs TRBV6-6 and TRBJ1-5; TRBD1 might be the D (6 bases). The ends were cut back, 5 bases at V and 0 bases at J, with 8 bases in the middle. The V gene's germline CDR1 is MNHNY and CDR2 SVGAGI (reference sequence). This CDR3 contains 14 residues.

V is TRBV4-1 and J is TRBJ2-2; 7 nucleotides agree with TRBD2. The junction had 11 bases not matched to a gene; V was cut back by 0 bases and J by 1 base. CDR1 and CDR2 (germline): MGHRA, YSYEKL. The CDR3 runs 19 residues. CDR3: CASSQDEMWGRENTGELFF. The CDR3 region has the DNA TGCGCCAGCAGCCAAGATGAAATGTGGGGGAGGGAGAACACCGGGGAGCTGTTTTTT.

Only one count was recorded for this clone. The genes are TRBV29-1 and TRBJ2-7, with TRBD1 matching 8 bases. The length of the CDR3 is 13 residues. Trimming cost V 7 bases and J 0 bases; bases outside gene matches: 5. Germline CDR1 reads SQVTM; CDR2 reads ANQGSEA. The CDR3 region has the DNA TGCAGCGGACAGGGGCCCAGCTCCTACGAGCAGTACTTC. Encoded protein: CSGQGPSSYEQYF.

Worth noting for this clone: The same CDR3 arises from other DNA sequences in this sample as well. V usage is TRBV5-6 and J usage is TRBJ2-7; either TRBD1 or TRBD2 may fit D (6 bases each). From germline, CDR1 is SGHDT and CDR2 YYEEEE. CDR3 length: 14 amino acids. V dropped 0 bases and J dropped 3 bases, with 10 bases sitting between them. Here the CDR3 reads CASSLEGGRYEQYF. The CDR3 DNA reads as TGTGCCAGCAGCTTGGAAGGGGGGCGCTACGAGCAGTACTTC.

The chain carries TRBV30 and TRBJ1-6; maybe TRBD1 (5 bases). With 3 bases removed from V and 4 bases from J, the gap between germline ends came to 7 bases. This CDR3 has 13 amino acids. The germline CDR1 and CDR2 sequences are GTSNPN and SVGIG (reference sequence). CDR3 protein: CAWRAGYNSPLHF. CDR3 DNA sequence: TGTGCCTGGAGGGCAGGGTATAATTCACCCCTCCACTTT. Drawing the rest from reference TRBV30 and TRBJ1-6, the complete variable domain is SQTIHQWPATLVQPVGSPLSLECTVEGTSNPNLYWYRQAAGRGLQLLFYSVGIGQISSEVPQNLSASRPQDRQFILSSKKLLLSDSGFYLCAWRAGYNSPLHFGNGTRLTVT.

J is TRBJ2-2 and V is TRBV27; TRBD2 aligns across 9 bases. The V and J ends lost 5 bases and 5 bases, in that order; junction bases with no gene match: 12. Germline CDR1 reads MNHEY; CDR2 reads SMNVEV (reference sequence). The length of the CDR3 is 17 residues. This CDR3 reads CASSHWGAGGGTGELFF. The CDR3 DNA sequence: TGTGCCAGCAGTCATTGGGGAGCGGGAGGTGGAACCGGGGAGCTGTTTTTT.

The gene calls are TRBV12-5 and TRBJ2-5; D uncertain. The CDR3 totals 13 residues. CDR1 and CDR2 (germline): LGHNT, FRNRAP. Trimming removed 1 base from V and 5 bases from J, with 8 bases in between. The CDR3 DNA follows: TGTGCTAGTGGTTTGGCGAATCGGGAGACCCAGTACTTC. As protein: CASGLANRETQYF.

DNA for the CDR3: TGCGCCAGCAGCCAAGTAGGGATGAAGACCCAGTACTTC. It specifies CASSQVGMKTQYF. The gene calls are TRBV4-1 and TRBJ2-5; D not resolved. Trimming removed 1 base at V and 6 bases at J, with 9 bases between. Per germline, CDR1 MGHRA and CDR2 YSYEKL. This CDR3 region has 13 residues.

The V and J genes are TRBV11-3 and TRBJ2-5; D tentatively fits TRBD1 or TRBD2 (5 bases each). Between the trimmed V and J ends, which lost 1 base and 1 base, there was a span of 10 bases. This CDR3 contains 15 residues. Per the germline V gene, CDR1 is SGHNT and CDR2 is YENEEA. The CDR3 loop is CASSLAWGPQETQYF. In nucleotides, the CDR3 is TGTGCCAGCAGCTTAGCGTGGGGACCCCAAGAGACCCAGTACTTC.

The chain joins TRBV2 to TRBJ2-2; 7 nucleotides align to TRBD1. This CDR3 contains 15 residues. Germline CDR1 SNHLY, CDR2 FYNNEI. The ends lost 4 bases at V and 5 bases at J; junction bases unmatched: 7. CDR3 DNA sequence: TGTGCCAGCAGTGGTCAAGGGGGCAGGACCGGGGAGCTGTTTTTT. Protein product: CASSGQGGRTGELFF.

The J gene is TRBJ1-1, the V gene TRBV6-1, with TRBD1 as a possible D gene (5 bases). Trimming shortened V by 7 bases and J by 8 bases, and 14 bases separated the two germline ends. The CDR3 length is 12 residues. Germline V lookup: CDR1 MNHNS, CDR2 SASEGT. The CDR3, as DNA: TGTGCCAGCACCGGACTCGCAGGGGAAGCTTTCTTT. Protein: CASTGLAGEAFF.

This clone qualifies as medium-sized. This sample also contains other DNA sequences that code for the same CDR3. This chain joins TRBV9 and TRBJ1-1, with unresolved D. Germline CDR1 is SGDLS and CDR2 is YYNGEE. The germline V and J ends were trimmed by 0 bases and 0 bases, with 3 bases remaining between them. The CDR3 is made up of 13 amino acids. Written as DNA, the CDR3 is TGTGCCAGCAGCGTAGCAGTGAACACTGAAGCTTTCTTT. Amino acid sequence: CASSVAVNTEAFF.

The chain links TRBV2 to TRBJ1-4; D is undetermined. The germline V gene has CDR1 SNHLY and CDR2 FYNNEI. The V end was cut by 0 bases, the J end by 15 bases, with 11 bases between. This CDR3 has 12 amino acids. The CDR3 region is CASSEAFGGLFF. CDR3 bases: TGTGCCAGCAGTGAAGCGTTTGGCGGGTTGTTTTTT.

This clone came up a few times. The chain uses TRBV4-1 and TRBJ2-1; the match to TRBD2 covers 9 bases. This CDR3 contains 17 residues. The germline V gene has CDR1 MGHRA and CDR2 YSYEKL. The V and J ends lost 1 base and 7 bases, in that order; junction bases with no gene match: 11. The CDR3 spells CASSQAGGLAFLNEQFF. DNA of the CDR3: TGCGCCAGCAGCCAAGCTGGGGGACTAGCTTTTCTGAATGAGCAGTTCTTC.

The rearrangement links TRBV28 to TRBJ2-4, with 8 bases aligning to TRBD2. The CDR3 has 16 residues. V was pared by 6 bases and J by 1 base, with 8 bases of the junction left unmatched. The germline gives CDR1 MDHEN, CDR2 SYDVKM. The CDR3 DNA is TGTGCCAGCAGCCCCCCTTTAGCGGGGGCCAAAAACATTCAGTACTTC. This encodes CASSPPLAGAKNIQYF.

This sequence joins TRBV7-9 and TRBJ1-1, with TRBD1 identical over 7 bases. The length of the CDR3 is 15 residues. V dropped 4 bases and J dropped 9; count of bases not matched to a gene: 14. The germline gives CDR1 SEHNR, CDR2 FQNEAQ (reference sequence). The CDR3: CASSSNPGQMTKAFF. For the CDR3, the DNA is TGTGCCAGCAGCTCTAATCCGGGACAGATGACGAAAGCTTTCTTT.

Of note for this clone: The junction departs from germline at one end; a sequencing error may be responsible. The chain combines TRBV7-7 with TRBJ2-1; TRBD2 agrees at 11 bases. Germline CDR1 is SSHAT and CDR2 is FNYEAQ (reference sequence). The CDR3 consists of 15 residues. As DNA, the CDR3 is TGTGCTAGCAGCCTGGGACTAGCGGTTACCAATGAGCAGTTCTTC. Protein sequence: CASSLGLAVTNEQFF.

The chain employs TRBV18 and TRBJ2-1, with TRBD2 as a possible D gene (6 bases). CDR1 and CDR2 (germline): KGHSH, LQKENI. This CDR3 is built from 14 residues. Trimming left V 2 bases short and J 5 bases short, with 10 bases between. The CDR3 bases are TGTGCCAGCTCACCAATAGGGAGGCACAATGAGCAGTTCTTC. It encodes CASSPIGRHNEQFF.

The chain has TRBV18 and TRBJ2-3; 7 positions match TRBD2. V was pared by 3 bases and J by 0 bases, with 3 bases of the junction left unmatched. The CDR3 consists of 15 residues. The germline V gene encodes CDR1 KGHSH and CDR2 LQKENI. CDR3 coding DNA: TGTGCCAGCTCACCCACTAGCGTGAGCACAGATACGCAGTATTTT. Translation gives CASSPTSVSTDTQYF.

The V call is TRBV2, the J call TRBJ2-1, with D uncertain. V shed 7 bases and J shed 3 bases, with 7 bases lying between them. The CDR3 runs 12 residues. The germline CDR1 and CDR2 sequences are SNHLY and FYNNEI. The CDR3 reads CASKSDYNEQFF. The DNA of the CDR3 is TGTGCCAGCAAGAGCGACTACAATGAGCAGTTCTTC.

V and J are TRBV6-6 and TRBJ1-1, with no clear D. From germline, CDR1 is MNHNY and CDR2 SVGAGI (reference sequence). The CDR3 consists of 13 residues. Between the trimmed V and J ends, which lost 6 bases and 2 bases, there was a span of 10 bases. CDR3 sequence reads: CASSFQVNTEAFF. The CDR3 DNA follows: TGTGCCAGCAGCTTTCAGGTCAACACTGAAGCTTTCTTT.

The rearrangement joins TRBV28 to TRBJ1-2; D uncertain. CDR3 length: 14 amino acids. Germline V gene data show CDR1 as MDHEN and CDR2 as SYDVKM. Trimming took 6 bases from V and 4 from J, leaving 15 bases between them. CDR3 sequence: CASSPPRGPYGYTF. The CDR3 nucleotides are TGTGCCAGCAGCCCCCCTCGCGGGCCCTATGGCTACACCTTC.

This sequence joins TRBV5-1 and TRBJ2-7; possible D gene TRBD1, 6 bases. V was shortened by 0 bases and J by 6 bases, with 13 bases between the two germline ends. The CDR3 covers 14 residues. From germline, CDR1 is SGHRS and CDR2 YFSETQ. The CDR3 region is CASSLEGGLREQYF. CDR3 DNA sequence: TGCGCCAGCAGCTTGGAAGGGGGTCTGCGCGAGCAGTACTTC.

CDR3 sequence: CASSLEADYNEQFF. The CDR3 DNA reads as TGCGCCAGCAGCTTGGAAGCGGACTACAATGAGCAGTTCTTC. The chain combines TRBV5-1 with TRBJ2-1, with a possible D match to TRBD2 (5 bases). This CDR3 region has 14 residues. CDR1 and CDR2 from the germline V gene are SGHRS and YFSETQ. V was clipped by 0 bases and J by 3 bases, with 7 bases between them.

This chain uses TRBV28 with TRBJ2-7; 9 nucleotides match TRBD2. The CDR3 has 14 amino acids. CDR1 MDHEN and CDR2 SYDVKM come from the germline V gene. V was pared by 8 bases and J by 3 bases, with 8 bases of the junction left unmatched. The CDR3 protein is CASRSGSSDYEQYF. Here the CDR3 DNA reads TGTGCCAGCCGTAGCGGGAGCTCCGACTACGAGCAGTACTTC.

In DNA, the CDR3 is TGTGCCAGCCGACAGGGGGTGAATGAAAAACTGTTTTTT. Its translation is CASRQGVNEKLFF. The chain recombines TRBV19 with TRBJ1-4, with 9 nucleotides matching TRBD1. Germline CDR1 LNHDA, CDR2 SQIVND (reference sequence). This CDR3 region has 13 residues. V trimming: 9 bases; J trimming: 5 bases; junction bases outside the gene matches: 4.

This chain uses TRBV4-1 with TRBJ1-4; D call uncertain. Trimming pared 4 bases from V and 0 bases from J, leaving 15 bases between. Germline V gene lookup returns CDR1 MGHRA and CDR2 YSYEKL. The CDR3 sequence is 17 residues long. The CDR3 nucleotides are TGCGCCAGCAGCCCTTGGGGAACAAGCGCAACTAATGAAAAACTGTTTTTT. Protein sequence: CASSPWGTSATNEKLFF.

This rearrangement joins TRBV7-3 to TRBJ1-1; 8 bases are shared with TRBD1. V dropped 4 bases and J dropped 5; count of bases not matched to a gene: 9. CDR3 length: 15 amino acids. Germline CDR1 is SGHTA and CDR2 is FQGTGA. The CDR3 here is CASSSSGGERTEAFF. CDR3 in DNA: TGTGCCAGCAGCTCCTCAGGGGGCGAGAGGACTGAAGCTTTCTTT.

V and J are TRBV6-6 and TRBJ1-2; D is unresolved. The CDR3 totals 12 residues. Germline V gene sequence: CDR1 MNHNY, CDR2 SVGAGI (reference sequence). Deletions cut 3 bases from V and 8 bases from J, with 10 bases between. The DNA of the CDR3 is TGTGCCAGCAGTTATGGGGTACGGGGCTACACCTTC. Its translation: CASSYGVRGYTF.